Listed here are 12 T cell receptor beta chains from one sample, sequenced in a study of human T cells and chemical hapten exposure. Whole blood, unfractionated, served as the material for total RNA extraction. Each CDR3 protein gets one entry after TCRdb re-called the 5' RACE reads with MiXCR. There are 150,000 or so distinct CDR3 sequences in the sample; roughly 4.1% occur only once, and 1.3% to 1.5% lies in the top ten. The receptors derive from a female donor in good health.

Only a few counts were recorded for this clonotype. The chain employs TRBV4-3 and TRBJ2-1, with 7 bases lining up with TRBD2. The CDR3 runs to 18 residues. The junction had 11 bases not matched to a gene; V was cut back by 1 base and J by 2 bases. From germline, CDR1 is LGHNA and CDR2 YSLEER. DNA of the CDR3: TGCGCCAGCAGCCAAGTTAATGTGCGGGGGAGTCCCTACAATGAGCAGTTCTTC. Protein product: CASSQVNVRGSPYNEQFF.

This clonotype was seen at least ten times. This chain links TRBV7-2 with TRBJ2-4; unclear D gene. Trimming pared 3 bases from V and 0 bases from J, leaving 9 bases between. CDR3 length: 15 amino acids. The V gene's germline CDR1 is SGHTA and CDR2 FQGNSA. CDR3 nucleotide sequence: TGTGCCAGCAGCTTGGTAAACCTAGCCAAAAACATTCAGTACTTC. This translates into CASSLVNLAKNIQYF.

This clonotype occurred many times. This chain uses TRBV19 with TRBJ1-2, with D possibly matching TRBD1 (6 bases). Germline-derived CDR1 and CDR2 are LNHDA and SQIVND (reference sequence). CDR3 length: 13 residues. Deletions cut 7 bases from V and 2 bases from J, with 11 bases between. The CDR3 nucleotides read TGTGCCAGTAACCAAGGGGGGAACTATGGCTACACCTTC. This gives the protein CASNQGGNYGYTF. The whole variable domain, remainder taken from reference TRBV19 and TRBJ1-2, is DGGITQSPKYLFRKEGQNVTLSCEQNLNHDAMYWYRQDPGQGLRLIYYSQIVNDFQKGDIAEGYSVSREKKESFPLTVTSAQKNPTAFYLCASNQGGNYGYTFGSGTRLTVV.

There are many counts of this clonotype. CDR3 DNA: TGCGCCAGCAGCTTGAATAGGCGGGGGGACACCGGGGAGCTGTTTTTT. Amino acids: CASSLNRRGDTGELFF. The chain employs TRBV5-1 and TRBJ2-2; 8 positions agree with TRBD2. Germline V CDR1 and CDR2: SGHRS, YFSETQ. The CDR3 is 16 amino acids. The V gene end was trimmed by 1 base and the J gene end by 3 bases; junction bases not matched to a gene: 5.

This clonotype was seen ten or more times. This chain links TRBV7-9 with TRBJ2-7; 12 nucleotides line up with TRBD1. J was trimmed by 6 bases and V by 8 bases; bases with no gene match: 5. Germline loops: CDR1 SEHNR, CDR2 FQNEAQ (reference sequence). The CDR3 covers 13 residues. The CDR3 coding sequence is TGTGCCAGCGAGGGACAGGGGGCCTCCGAGCAGTACTTC. Translating gives CASEGQGASEQYF.

This clonotype was observed at least ten times. The CDR3 bases are TGCAGTGCTAAGGACAGGGGGAATTCACCCCTCCACTTT. Translated, it gives CSAKDRGNSPLHF. The rearrangement uses TRBV20-1 and TRBJ1-6; 10 bases align to TRBD1. With V trimmed by 4 bases and J by 7 bases, 1 base remained unmatched. The germline gives CDR1 DFQATT, CDR2 SNEGSKA (reference sequence). There are 13 residues in the CDR3.

This clonotype occurred many times. This chain uses TRBV5-1 with TRBJ2-7; TRBD1 aligns across 7 bases. This CDR3 contains 14 residues. Germline-derived CDR1 and CDR2 are SGHRS and YFSETQ. V gave up 6 bases and J gave up 1 base; unmatched junction bases: 7. CDR3: CASNNPTGSYEQYF. The CDR3 nucleotides read TGCGCCAGCAACAACCCGACAGGGTCCTACGAGCAGTACTTC.

This clonotype was seen ten or more times. The chain has TRBV27 and TRBJ1-1; 10 bases align to TRBD1. CDR3 length equals 16 residues. With V trimmed by 4 bases and J by 0 bases, 5 bases remained unmatched. The germline V gene has CDR1 MNHEY and CDR2 SMNVEV (reference sequence). The CDR3 region is CASSWDRGSMNTEAFF. The CDR3 DNA reads as TGTGCCAGCAGTTGGGACAGGGGCTCCATGAACACTGAAGCTTTCTTT.

In its sample, this clonotype was seen many times. The chain combines TRBV11-2 with TRBJ2-1; D possibly corresponds to TRBD2 (6 bases). Germline values: CDR1 SGHAT, CDR2 FQNNGV. The CDR3 sequence is 14 residues long. Trimming removed 2 bases from V and 7 bases from J, with 12 bases in between. The CDR3 loop is CASSLILAWNEQFF. CDR3 DNA: TGTGCCAGCAGCTTAATCCTAGCGTGGAATGAGCAGTTCTTC.

The V call is TRBV4-3, the J call TRBJ2-7, with TRBD2 matching over 9 bases. The CDR3 runs to 15 residues. The germline V gene has CDR1 LGHNA and CDR2 YSLEER. The J segment lost 1 base and the V segment lost 1 base, leaving 2 bases of the junction unmatched. CDR3 bases: TGCGCCAGCAGCCAAGCGACTAGCGGTTCCTACGAGCAGTACTTC. Translation gives CASSQATSGSYEQYF.

This clonotype was recorded many times. The chain joins TRBV27 to TRBJ2-3; 7 bases are shared with TRBD1. Germline assignment: CDR1 MNHEY and CDR2 SMNVEV (reference sequence). Trimming at V came to 6 bases and at J to 4 bases, leaving 7 bases not matched to a gene. The CDR3 runs 14 residues. CDR3 region: CASRQQGFSDTQYF. In nucleotides, the CDR3 is TGTGCCAGCAGGCAACAGGGGTTCTCAGATACGCAGTATTTT.

This clonotype appeared many times. The gene calls are TRBV7-9 and TRBJ2-1, with D perhaps matching TRBD1 or TRBD2 (5 bases each). Trimming shortened V by 2 bases and J by 12 bases, and 14 bases separated the two germline ends. Looked up from germline, CDR1 is SEHNR and CDR2 is FQNEAQ (reference sequence). The CDR3 extends over 13 amino acids. The CDR3 protein is CASSLQDSAGQFF. The CDR3, as DNA: TGTGCCAGCAGCTTACAAGACAGCGCGGGGCAGTTCTTC. Full variable domain (missing parts from reference TRBV7-9 and TRBJ2-1): DTGVSQNPRHKITKRGQNVTFRCDPISEHNRLYWYRQTLGQGPEFLTYFQNEAQLEKSRLLSDRFSAERPKGSFSTLEIQRTEQGDSAMYLCASSLQDSAGQFFGPGTRLTVL.